These 16 T cell receptor beta chains came from one sample sequenced in a study of cytomegalovirus exposure and HLA in healthy donors. The repertoire was sequenced with immunoSEQ multiplex PCR; TCRdb's copy has only in-frame clones and lacks some. The sample carries about 160,000 clones, roughly nine tenths recorded once. Material: PBMCs. These receptors were obtained from a young woman in good health and CMV-seropositive.

The chain combines TRBV7-2 with TRBJ2-7; D is uncertain. Germline CDR1 reads SGHTA; CDR2 reads FQGNSA. The CDR3 loop spans 14 amino acids. Trimming removed 5 bases at V and 0 bases at J, with 11 bases between. The CDR3 region is CASSPRRSSYEQYF. CDR3 coding DNA: TGTGCCAGCAGCCCGCGACGGAGCTCCTACGAGCAGTACTTC.

The chain uses TRBV30 and TRBJ1-4; TRBD1 matches 7 bases. Germline values: CDR1 GTSNPN, CDR2 SVGIG (reference sequence). V lost 4 bases and J lost 5; bases outside the gene matches: 7. The length of the CDR3 is 14 residues. The CDR3 spells CAWTPGTENEKLFF. DNA of the CDR3: TGTGCCTGGACGCCCGGGACAGAAAATGAAAAACTGTTTTTT.

This sequence joins TRBV28 and TRBJ2-4, with TRBD2 identical over 8 bases. CDR3 size: 14 residues. The V and J ends lost 7 bases and 5 bases, in that order; junction bases with no gene match: 7. Looked up from germline, CDR1 is MDHEN and CDR2 is SYDVKM. CDR3 in DNA: TGTGCCAGCAAACCCGGGGGGGGAGAAAACATTCAGTACTTC. Translation: CASKPGGGENIQYF. The full variable domain, completed using reference TRBV28 and TRBJ2-4, is DVKVTQSSRYLVKRTGEKVFLECVQDMDHENMFWYRQDPGLGLRLIYFSYDVKMKEKGDIPEGYSVSREKKERFSLILESASTNQTSMYLCASKPGGGENIQYFGAGTRLSVL.

The V call is TRBV5-1, the J call TRBJ2-2; 8 bases line up with TRBD2. CDR3 length: 15 amino acids. Germline CDR1 and CDR2: SGHRS and YFSETQ. The ends lost 2 bases at V and 6 bases at J; junction bases unmatched: 6. The CDR3 loop reads CASSFSGSKAGELFF. Written as DNA, the CDR3 is TGCGCCAGCAGCTTCAGCGGGAGTAAGGCCGGGGAGCTGTTTTTT.

V is TRBV30 and J is TRBJ2-1; the D gene is possibly TRBD2 (5 bases). V lost 2 bases and J 9 bases, leaving 8 bases between the germline ends. The CDR3 covers 11 residues. Germline V CDR1 and CDR2: GTSNPN, SVGIG (reference sequence). The CDR3 DNA is TGTGCCTGGAGTCATGGGAGTGAGCAGTTCTTC. Translated: CAWSHGSEQFF.

This clone was counted a single time. This rearrangement joins TRBV27 to TRBJ2-7, with TRBD2 identical over 7 bases. The V gene's germline CDR1 is MNHEY and CDR2 SMNVEV (reference sequence). This CDR3 has 14 residues. The V and J ends lost 3 bases and 5 bases, in that order; junction bases with no gene match: 7. The CDR3 loop reads CASSFGGEGNEQYF. The CDR3 region has the DNA TGTGCCAGCAGTTTTGGAGGGGAGGGTAACGAGCAGTACTTC.

V is TRBV30 and J is TRBJ1-4; D is ambiguous. Germline loops: CDR1 GTSNPN, CDR2 SVGIG (reference sequence). V lost 3 bases to trimming and J lost 4 bases, with 9 bases between them. This CDR3 is built from 13 residues. The CDR3 spells CAWRSGSNEKLFF. The CDR3 nucleotides read TGTGCCTGGAGGTCCGGGAGTAATGAAAAACTGTTTTTT.

The chain recombines TRBV27 with TRBJ1-2; perhaps TRBD1 as D (6 bases). The CDR3 loop spans 16 amino acids. CDR1 and CDR2 (germline): MNHEY, SMNVEV (reference sequence). The germline V and J ends were trimmed by 5 bases and 0 bases, with 16 bases remaining between them. This CDR3 reads CASSPQGAWANYGYTF. The CDR3 DNA is TGTGCCAGCAGTCCACAGGGTGCTTGGGCTAACTATGGCTACACCTTC.

CDR3 sequence (DNA): TGTGCCAGTAGTATCGCCGGGACAGGGAGTTACGAGCAGTACTTC. Translated, it gives CASSIAGTGSYEQYF. The genes are TRBV19 and TRBJ2-7, with 9 bases matching TRBD1. Germline V CDR1 and CDR2: LNHDA, SQIVND (reference sequence). CDR3 length equals 15 residues. V gave up 3 bases and J gave up 4 bases; unmatched junction bases: 7.

This clone was recorded once. The chain combines TRBV15 with TRBJ1-3; no reliable D call. CDR1 is LNHNV and CDR2 is YYDKDF in the germline V gene (reference sequence). This CDR3 is built from 16 residues. Trimming left V 2 bases short and J 0 bases short, with 11 bases between. In DNA, the CDR3 is TGTGCCACCAGCAGAATTGGAGCTAACTCTGGAAACACCATATATTTT. The encoded protein is CATSRIGANSGNTIYF. The full variable domain, in which reference TRBV15 and TRBJ1-3 provide the parts outside the CDR3, is DAMVIQNPRYQVTQFGKPVTLSCSQTLNHNVMYWYQQKSSQAPKLLFHYYDKDFNNEADTPDNFQSRRPNTSFCFLDIRSPGLGDTAMYLCATSRIGANSGNTIYFGEGSWLTVV.

The chain is built from TRBV5-1 and TRBJ2-7, with D possibly matching TRBD1 (6 bases). V was shortened by 4 bases and J by 0 bases, with 14 bases between the two germline ends. CDR3 size: 15 residues. Germline V gives CDR1 SGHRS, CDR2 YFSETQ. CDR3 loop: CASSPYRESSYEQYF. CDR3 coding DNA: TGCGCCAGCAGCCCATACAGGGAGAGCTCCTACGAGCAGTACTTC.

This rearrangement joins TRBV7-8 to TRBJ2-1; 8 bases map to TRBD2. Trimming at V came to 2 bases and at J to 6 bases, leaving 12 bases not matched to a gene. Germline V gene sequence: CDR1 SGHVS, CDR2 FQNEAQ. This CDR3 spans 17 amino acids. The CDR3 spells CASSLLPATRGGNEQFF. CDR3 nucleotides: TGTGCCAGCAGCTTATTGCCCGCGACTCGGGGGGGCAATGAGCAGTTCTTC.

This CDR3 is CATRPPGQGRYEQFF. CDR3 coding DNA: TGTGCCACCCGCCCCCCGGGACAGGGTAGGTATGAGCAGTTCTTC. The V and J genes are TRBV19 and TRBJ2-1; 9 nucleotides match TRBD1. The trim removed 10 bases at V and 8 bases at J, leaving 15 bases unmatched. CDR1 is LNHDA and CDR2 is SQIVND in the germline V gene (reference sequence). This CDR3 comprises 15 residues.

This clone was found a few times. The chain carries TRBV5-6 and TRBJ1-4, with D hard to call. From germline, CDR1 is SGHDT and CDR2 YYEEEE. The CDR3 spans 14 residues. V was shortened by 0 bases and J by 8 bases, with 11 bases between the two germline ends. CDR3 loop: CASSLGGQREKLFF. CDR3 nucleotide sequence: TGTGCCAGCAGCTTGGGAGGTCAAAGGGAAAAACTGTTTTTT.

Points on this clone: The junction shows a germline mismatch at one end, possibly a read error. The J gene is TRBJ2-3, the V gene TRBV7-7, with 9 bases that match TRBD1. Germline-derived CDR1 and CDR2 are SSHAT and FNYEAQ (reference sequence). CDR3 length: 14 amino acids. The DNA of the CDR3 is TGTGCTAGCAGCTTAGCCCTGGGACAGGGCGCGCAGTATTTT. It is translated as CASSLALGQGAQYF. The whole variable domain, remainder taken from reference TRBV7-7 and TRBJ2-3, is GAGVSQSPRYKVTKRGQDVTLRCDPISSHATLYWYQQALGQGPEFLTYFNYEAQPDKSGLPSDRFSAERPEGSISTLTIQRTEQRDSAMYRCASSLALGQGAQYFGPGTRLTVL.

This chain uses TRBV10-3 with TRBJ2-3; D might be TRBD1 (6 bases). The CDR3 runs to 15 residues. Between the trimmed V and J ends, which lost 0 bases and 5 bases, there was a span of 12 bases. Germline V lookup: CDR1 ENHRY, CDR2 SYGVKD. CDR3 in amino acids: CAISESGRGIDTQYF. The CDR3 coding sequence is TGTGCCATCAGTGAGTCTGGCAGGGGAATAGATACGCAGTATTTT.